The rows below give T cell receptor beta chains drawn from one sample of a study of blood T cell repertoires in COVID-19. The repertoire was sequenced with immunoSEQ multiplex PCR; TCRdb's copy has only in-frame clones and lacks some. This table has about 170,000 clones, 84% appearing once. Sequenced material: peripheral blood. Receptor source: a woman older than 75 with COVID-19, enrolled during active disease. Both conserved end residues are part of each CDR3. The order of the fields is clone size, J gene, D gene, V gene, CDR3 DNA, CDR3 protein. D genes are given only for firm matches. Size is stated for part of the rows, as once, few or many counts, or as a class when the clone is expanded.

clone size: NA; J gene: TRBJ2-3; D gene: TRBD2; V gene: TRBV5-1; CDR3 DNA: TGCGCCAGCAGAAGAGCGGGGGTTAGCACAGATACGCAGTATTTT; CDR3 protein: CASRRAGVSTDTQYF
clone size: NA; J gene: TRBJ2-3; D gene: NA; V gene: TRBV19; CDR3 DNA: TGTGCCAGTAGTTACGGGAGAGGCACAGATACGCAGTATTTT; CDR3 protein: CASSYGRGTDTQYF
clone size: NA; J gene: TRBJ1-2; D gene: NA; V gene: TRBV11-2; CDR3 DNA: TGTGCCAGCAGCTTAGGGGCAGGGATGGGCTACACCTTC; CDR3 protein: CASSLGAGMGYTF
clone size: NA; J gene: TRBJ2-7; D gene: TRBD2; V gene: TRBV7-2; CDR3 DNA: TGTGCCAGCAGCTCTTTAGCGGGAAGCTCCTACGAGCAGTACTTC; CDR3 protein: CASSSLAGSSYEQYF
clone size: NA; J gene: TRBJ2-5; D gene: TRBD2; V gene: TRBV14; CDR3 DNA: TGTGCCAGCAGCCACGGTAGCGGGGCAGAGATCCAGTACTTC; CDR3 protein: CASSHGSGAEIQYF
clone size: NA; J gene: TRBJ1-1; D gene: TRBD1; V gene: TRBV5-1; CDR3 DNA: TGCGCCAGCAGCTACTACAGGGGAAGGACTGAAGCTTTCTTT; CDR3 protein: CASSYYRGRTEAFF
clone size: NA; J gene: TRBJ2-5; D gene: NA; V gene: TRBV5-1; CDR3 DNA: TGCGCCAGCAAGGCCAGGGGCGCGGAAGAGACCCAGTACTTC; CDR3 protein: CASKARGAEETQYF
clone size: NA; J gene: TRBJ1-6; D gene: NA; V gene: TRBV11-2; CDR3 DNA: TGTGCCAGCACCAACGGTCGAGGGTACGAGCCCCTCCACTTT; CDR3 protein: CASTNGRGYEPLHF
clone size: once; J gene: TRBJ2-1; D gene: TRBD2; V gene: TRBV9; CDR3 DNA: TGTGCCAGCAGCCCCACCCGTATTACTAGCGCAGAGCAGTTCTTC; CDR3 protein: CASSPTRITSAEQFF
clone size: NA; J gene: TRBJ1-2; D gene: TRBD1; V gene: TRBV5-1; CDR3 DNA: TGCGCCAGCAGCGAACCGGGACAGGGGGCAAGTGGCTACACCTTC; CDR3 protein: CASSEPGQGASGYTF
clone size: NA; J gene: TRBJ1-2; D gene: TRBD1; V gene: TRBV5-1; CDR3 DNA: TGCGCCAGCAGCCCACAGGGGGCAGGCTATGGCTACACCTTC; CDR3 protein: CASSPQGAGYGYTF
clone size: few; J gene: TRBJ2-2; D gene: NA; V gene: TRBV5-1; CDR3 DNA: TGCGCCAGCAGCTTGGACGGGGGAGGTCGGGAGCTGTTTTTT; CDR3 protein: CASSLDGGGRELFF